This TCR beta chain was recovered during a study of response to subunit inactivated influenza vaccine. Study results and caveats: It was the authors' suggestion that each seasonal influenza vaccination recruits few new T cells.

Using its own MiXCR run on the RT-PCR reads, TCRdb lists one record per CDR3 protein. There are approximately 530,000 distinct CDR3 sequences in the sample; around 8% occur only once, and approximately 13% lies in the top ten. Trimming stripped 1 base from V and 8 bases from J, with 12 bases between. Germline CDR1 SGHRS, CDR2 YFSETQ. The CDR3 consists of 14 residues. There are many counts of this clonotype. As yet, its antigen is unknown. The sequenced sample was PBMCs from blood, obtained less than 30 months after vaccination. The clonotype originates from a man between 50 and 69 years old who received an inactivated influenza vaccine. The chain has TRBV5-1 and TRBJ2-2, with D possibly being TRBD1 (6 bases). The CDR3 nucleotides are TGCGCCAGCAGCTTGTTCAGGGGATCGGGGGAGCTGTTTTTT. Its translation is CASSLFRGSGELFF.